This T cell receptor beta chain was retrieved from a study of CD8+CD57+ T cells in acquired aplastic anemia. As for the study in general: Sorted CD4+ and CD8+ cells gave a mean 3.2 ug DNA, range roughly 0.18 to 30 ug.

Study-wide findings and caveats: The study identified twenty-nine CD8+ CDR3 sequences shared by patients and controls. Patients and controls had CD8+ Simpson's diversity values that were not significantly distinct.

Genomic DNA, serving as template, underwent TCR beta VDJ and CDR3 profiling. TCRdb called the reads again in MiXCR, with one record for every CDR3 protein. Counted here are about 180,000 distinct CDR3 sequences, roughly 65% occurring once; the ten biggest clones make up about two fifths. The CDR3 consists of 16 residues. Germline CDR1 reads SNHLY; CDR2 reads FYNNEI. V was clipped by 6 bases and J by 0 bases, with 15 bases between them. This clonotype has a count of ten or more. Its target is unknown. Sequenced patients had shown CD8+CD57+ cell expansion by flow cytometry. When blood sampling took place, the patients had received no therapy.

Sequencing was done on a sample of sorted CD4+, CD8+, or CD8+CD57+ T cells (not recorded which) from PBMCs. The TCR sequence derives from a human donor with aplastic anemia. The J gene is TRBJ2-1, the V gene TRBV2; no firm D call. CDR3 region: CASRGYAPSSYNEQFF. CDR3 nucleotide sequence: TGTGCCAGCAGAGGCTACGCGCCGAGCTCCTACAATGAGCAGTTCTTC.